This TCR beta chain was retrieved from a study of cytomegalovirus exposure and HLA in healthy donors. General observations from the study: Per published reports, the classifier diagnosed cytomegalovirus status with high specificity and sensitivity. Subsequent analysis of the approximately 130 validation repertoires found a tendency for first-cohort TCR clusters to co-occur.

As to this clone: Its antigen remains unidentified.

Data came from immunoSEQ multiplex PCR; TCRdb stores just in-frame clones and leaves some out. Here the sample spans fewer than 90,000 clones, almost 97% being singletons. Germline CDR1 and CDR2: MNHEY and SMNVEV (reference sequence). With 3 bases removed from V and 6 bases from J, the gap between germline ends came to 8 bases. The CDR3 totals 12 residues. Sequencing used PBMCs. This clonotype originated in a young man in good health and CMV-seropositive. The rearrangement links TRBV27 to TRBJ1-1; TRBD1 might be the D (5 bases). The CDR3, as DNA: TGTGCCAGCAGTTTCGGGGGGTCTGAAGCTTTCTTT. It encodes CASSFGGSEAFF.